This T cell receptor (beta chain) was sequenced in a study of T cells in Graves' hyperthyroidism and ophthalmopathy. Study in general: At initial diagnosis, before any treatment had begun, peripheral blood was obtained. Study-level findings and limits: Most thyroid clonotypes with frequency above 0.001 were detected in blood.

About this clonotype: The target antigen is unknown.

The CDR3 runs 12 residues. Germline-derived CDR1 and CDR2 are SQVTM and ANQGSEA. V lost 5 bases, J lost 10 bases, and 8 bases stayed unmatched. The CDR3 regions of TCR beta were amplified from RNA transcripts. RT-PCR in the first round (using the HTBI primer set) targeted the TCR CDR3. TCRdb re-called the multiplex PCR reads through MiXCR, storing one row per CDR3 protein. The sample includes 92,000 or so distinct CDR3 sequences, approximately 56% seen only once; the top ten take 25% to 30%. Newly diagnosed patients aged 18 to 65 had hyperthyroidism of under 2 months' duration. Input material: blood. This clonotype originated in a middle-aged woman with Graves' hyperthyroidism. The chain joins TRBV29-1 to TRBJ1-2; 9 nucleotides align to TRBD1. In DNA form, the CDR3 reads TGCAGCGTTACGGGACAGGGCTTCGACTACACCTTC. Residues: CSVTGQGFDYTF.